Below are 25 T cell receptor beta chains sequenced from a single sample in a study of cytomegalovirus exposure and HLA in healthy donors. The protocol was immunoSEQ multiplex PCR, while the TCRdb copy is restricted to in-frame clones and leaves out a portion. The sample gives roughly 130,000 clones, about 90% of which show up once; approximately 3.5% is in the top ten. Source material: PBMCs. The receptors derive from a man aged 30-40 years in good health and CMV-seronegative.

This clone was recorded once. V and J are TRBV4-1 and TRBJ1-3, with 8 positions matching TRBD1. V was clipped by 0 bases and J by 2 bases; unmatched bases: 3. The germline gives CDR1 MGHRA, CDR2 YSYEKL. The CDR3 totals 16 residues. The CDR3 loop is CASSQDDRGAGNTIYF. The CDR3 coding sequence is TGCGCCAGCAGCCAAGACGACAGGGGTGCTGGAAACACCATATATTTT.

Regarding this clone: At the DNA level, this CDR3 is encoded by other sequences in the same sample as well. This chain connects TRBV5-6 to TRBJ2-7; D is perhaps TRBD1 (6 bases). CDR1 and CDR2 from the germline V gene are SGHDT and YYEEEE. V was trimmed by 4 bases and J by 4 bases, leaving 12 bases between them. The CDR3 runs 13 residues. The CDR3 coding sequence is TGTGCCAGCAGCCCACTTACAGGGTACGAGCAGTACTTC. Translating it yields CASSPLTGYEQYF. The variable domain in full, with the rest retrieved from reference TRBV5-6 and TRBJ2-7, is DAGVTQSPTHLIKTRGQQVTLRCSPKSGHDTVSWYQQALGQGPQFIFQYYEEEERQRGNFPDRFSGHQFPNYSSELNVNALLLGDSALYLCASSPLTGYEQYFGPGTRLTVT.

The chain carries TRBV7-8 and TRBJ2-7, with D tentatively TRBD1 (6 bases). The CDR3 has 14 residues. Germline lookup yields CDR1 SGHVS and CDR2 FQNEAQ. V lost 2 bases, J lost 1 base, and 9 bases lay in between. CDR3 bases: TGTGCCAGCAGCTTATGGGACACTTCCTACGAGCAGTACTTC. It codes for CASSLWDTSYEQYF.

The chain employs TRBV11-3 and TRBJ1-1, with no clear D. Germline loops: CDR1 SGHNT, CDR2 YENEEA. This CDR3 is built from 13 residues. Trimming removed 5 bases from V and 5 bases from J, with 12 bases in between. CDR3 sequence reads: CASSLSGVTEAFF. CDR3 DNA: TGTGCCAGCAGCCTTAGCGGGGTGACTGAAGCTTTCTTT.

This clone was seen just once. The chain is built from TRBV5-6 and TRBJ2-3; a possible D gene is TRBD2 (6 bases). V lost 6 bases and J lost 4, with 15 bases in between. The germline gives CDR1 SGHDT, CDR2 YYEEEE. The CDR3 extends over 14 amino acids. CDR3 protein: CASTGRGGADTQYF. The CDR3 coding sequence is TGTGCCAGCACTGGAAGGGGAGGAGCAGATACGCAGTATTTT. Supplemented by reference TRBV5-6 and TRBJ2-3, the full variable domain reads DAGVTQSPTHLIKTRGQQVTLRCSPKSGHDTVSWYQQALGQGPQFIFQYYEEEERQRGNFPDRFSGHQFPNYSSELNVNALLLGDSALYLCASTGRGGADTQYFGPGTRLTVL.

This rearrangement joins TRBV7-9 to TRBJ2-2, with TRBD1 identical over 9 bases. J was trimmed by 4 bases and V by 4 bases; bases with no gene match: 7. Looked up from germline, CDR1 is SEHNR and CDR2 is FQNEAQ (reference sequence). This CDR3 is 16 amino acids long. As DNA, the CDR3 is TGTGCCAGCAGCTCTCGGACAGGGGAATCCACCGGGGAGCTGTTTTTT. Translated, it gives CASSSRTGESTGELFF.

This sequence joins TRBV4-1 and TRBJ1-5; perhaps TRBD1 as D (6 bases). Germline V lookup: CDR1 MGHRA, CDR2 YSYEKL. The CDR3 runs 15 residues. Between the trimmed V and J ends, which lost 1 base and 6 bases, there was a span of 13 bases. CDR3 amino acids: CASSQVTGSVQPQHF. The CDR3 DNA sequence: TGCGCCAGCAGCCAAGTTACAGGGTCGGTTCAGCCCCAGCATTTT.

The gene calls are TRBV28 and TRBJ2-4; perhaps TRBD1 as D (7 bases). Germline CDR1 MDHEN, CDR2 SYDVKM. Trimming cost V 4 bases and J 8 bases, with 15 bases left between them. The CDR3 has 14 amino acids. The CDR3 nucleotides are TGTGCCAGCAGTTCGACAGGGTGGGAGGACATTCAGTACTTC. It translates to CASSSTGWEDIQYF.

The chain couples TRBV4-3 to TRBJ1-2; TRBD1 matches 7 bases. Trimming removed 0 bases from V and 2 bases from J; junction bases left unmatched: 6. There are 16 residues in the CDR3. CDR1 LGHNA and CDR2 YSLEER come from the germline V gene. The CDR3 is CASSQDTTGRNYGYTF. For the CDR3, the DNA is TGCGCCAGCAGCCAAGATACGACAGGGCGGAACTATGGCTACACCTTC.

The J gene is TRBJ2-7, the V gene TRBV4-1, with 10 bases identical to TRBD2. This CDR3 spans 17 amino acids. With 1 base clipped from V and 5 bases from J, the junction kept 11 bases outside the gene matches. Germline V gene sequence: CDR1 MGHRA, CDR2 YSYEKL. The CDR3 reads CASSQARTSGEPNEQYF. The CDR3 region has the DNA TGCGCCAGCAGCCAAGCCCGCACTAGCGGGGAACCCAACGAGCAGTACTTC.

The rearrangement uses TRBV25-1 and TRBJ2-1; TRBD2 might be the D (7 bases). CDR1 is MGHDK, CDR2 SYGVNS, per germline. Trimming shortened V by 1 base and J by 6 bases, and 19 bases separated the two germline ends. The CDR3 runs to 17 residues. The CDR3 sequence is CASSELGGGAKGNEQFF. Written as DNA, the CDR3 is TGTGCCAGCAGTGAATTGGGCGGGGGCGCCAAAGGCAATGAGCAGTTCTTC.

This clone came up once. The rearrangement joins TRBV5-1 to TRBJ2-1; D remains ambiguous. This CDR3 has 12 residues. Looked up from germline, CDR1 is SGHRS and CDR2 is YFSETQ. The germline V and J ends were trimmed by 0 bases and 8 bases, with 6 bases remaining between them. CDR3 sequence: CASSLVRDEQFF. The CDR3 coding sequence is TGCGCCAGCAGCTTGGTGCGCGATGAGCAGTTCTTC.

The rearrangement uses TRBV10-3 and TRBJ2-7; 7 nucleotides match TRBD1. The germline gives CDR1 ENHRY, CDR2 SYGVKD. The V segment lost 0 bases and the J segment 2 bases; nucleotides outside the gene matches: 7. The CDR3 sequence is 16 residues long. DNA for the CDR3: TGTGCCATCAGTGAGTCCCTTGCGACAGGGACCTACGAGCAGTACTTC. Protein sequence: CAISESLATGTYEQYF.

This clone was observed once. J is TRBJ1-2 and V is TRBV21-1. TRBV21-1 is designated a pseudogene. This CDR3 is 12 amino acids long. In DNA, the CDR3 is TGTGCCAGCATCGGGGGGGCGAGAGGCTACACCTTC. Protein sequence: CASIGGARGYTF.

The rearrangement uses TRBV29-1 and TRBJ2-4; D is possibly TRBD2 (5 bases). The CDR3 spans 12 residues. The germline gives CDR1 SQVTM, CDR2 ANQGSEA. The V end was cut by 4 bases, the J end by 6 bases, with 10 bases between. The CDR3 DNA sequence: TGCAGCGTTGGTGTTGAGGGAAACATTCAGTACTTC. This sequence encodes CSVGVEGNIQYF.

V gene TRBV28 combines with J gene TRBJ1-2; D is unclear. The CDR3 extends over 12 amino acids. V was cut by 7 bases and J by 4 bases, with 10 bases left in between. Germline V CDR1 and CDR2: MDHEN, SYDVKM. CDR3 bases: TGTGCCAGCACCGCGGGAACCTATGGCTACACCTTC. Its translation: CASTAGTYGYTF.

The V and J genes are TRBV4-2 and TRBJ1-4; 8 bases map to TRBD1. The CDR3 totals 14 residues. J gave up 7 bases and V 4 bases, and 5 bases lay outside the gene matches. Germline V gene data show CDR1 as LGHNA and CDR2 as YNFKEQ. CDR3 sequence (DNA): TGTGCCAGCAGCCCCGGGACAGGCGGTGAAAAACTGTTTTTT. Translated, it gives CASSPGTGGEKLFF.

The V gene is TRBV10-3, the J gene TRBJ2-7; no clear D gene. The CDR3 runs 14 residues. The V gene's germline CDR1 is ENHRY and CDR2 SYGVKD. Between the trimmed V and J ends, which lost 3 bases and 4 bases, there was a span of 13 bases. CDR3 residues: CAISEIVSFYEQYF. CDR3 DNA sequence: TGTGCCATCAGTGAAATCGTTAGTTTTTACGAGCAGTACTTC.

The rearrangement uses TRBV19 and TRBJ1-3, with a possible D match to TRBD1 (6 bases). This CDR3 has 13 residues. Trimming removed 8 bases from V and 2 bases from J, with 10 bases in between. Germline CDR1 reads LNHDA; CDR2 reads SQIVND (reference sequence). CDR3 in amino acids: CASSPGAGNTIYF. The DNA of the CDR3 is TGTGCCAGTTCGCCAGGGGCTGGAAACACCATATATTTT.

The V call is TRBV6-4, the J call TRBJ2-1; 9 positions match TRBD1. The V gene's germline CDR1 is MRHNA and CDR2 SNTAGT. V shed 2 bases and J 7 bases; nucleotides not matched to a gene: 9. This CDR3 is 16 amino acids long. CDR3 nucleotides: TGTGCCAGCAGTGACCAGGGGGGGACAGGGCAAAATGAGCAGTTCTTC. Protein: CASSDQGGTGQNEQFF.

The chain is built from TRBV7-2 and TRBJ1-6, with a possible D match to TRBD1 (5 bases). Germline V CDR1 and CDR2: SGHTA, FQGNSA. The ends were cut back, 2 bases at V and 13 bases at J, with 12 bases in the middle. The CDR3 loop spans 13 amino acids. CDR3 sequence (DNA): TGTGCCAGCAGCTTAAGACGCGCAGGGCCCCTCCACTTT. This codes for CASSLRRAGPLHF.

The V call is TRBV7-2, the J call TRBJ2-2; possible D gene TRBD1, 6 bases. Trimming cost V 1 base and J 1 base, with 13 bases left between them. Germline CDR1 and CDR2: SGHTA and FQGNSA. This CDR3 has 17 residues. The DNA for the CDR3 is TGTGCCAGCAGCTTAGTGGGGTCAGGGGTGAACACCGGGGAGCTGTTTTTT. Translating gives CASSLVGSGVNTGELFF.

This chain joins TRBV18 and TRBJ2-3, with a tentative D call TRBD2 (6 bases). Germline V gene sequence: CDR1 KGHSH, CDR2 LQKENI. Trimming pared 1 base from V and 3 bases from J, leaving 17 bases between. The length of the CDR3 is 17 residues. The CDR3 bases are TGTGCCAGCTCACCACAACAGTCCAGACGGGGGACAGATACGCAGTATTTT. It translates to CASSPQQSRRGTDTQYF.

The V call is TRBV18, the J call TRBJ1-1, with D perhaps TRBD1 (6 bases). CDR3 length: 15 amino acids. Deletions cut 5 bases from V and 1 base from J, with 14 bases between. Looked up from germline, CDR1 is KGHSH and CDR2 is LQKENI. CDR3 protein: CASSITGHSNTEAFF. Written as DNA, the CDR3 is TGTGCCAGCTCAATAACGGGACACTCGAACACTGAAGCTTTCTTT. Using reference TRBV18 and TRBJ1-1 for the parts outside the CDR3, the full variable domain is NAGVMQNPRHLVRRRGQEARLRCSPMKGHSHVYWYRQLPEEGLKFMVYLQKENIIDESGMPKERFSAEFPKEGPSILRIQQVVRGDSAAYFCASSITGHSNTEAFFGQGTRLTVV.

This clone was found once. The chain has TRBV7-8 and TRBJ1-5; D unresolved. V shed 5 bases and J shed 6 bases, with 23 bases lying between them. The CDR3 sequence is 17 residues long. Germline-derived CDR1 and CDR2 are SGHVS and FQNEAQ. In nucleotides, the CDR3 is TGTGCCAGCAGCCCCACCGGGCTAGGGAGCTTGGTTCAGCCCCAGCATTTT. Translating it yields CASSPTGLGSLVQPQHF. The full variable domain, rest sourced from reference TRBV7-8 and TRBJ1-5, is GAGVSQSPRYKVAKRGQDVALRCDPISGHVSLFWYQQALGQGPEFLTYFQNEAQLDKSGLPSDRFFAERPEGSVSTLKIQRTQQEDSAVYLCASSPTGLGSLVQPQHFGDGTRLSIL.